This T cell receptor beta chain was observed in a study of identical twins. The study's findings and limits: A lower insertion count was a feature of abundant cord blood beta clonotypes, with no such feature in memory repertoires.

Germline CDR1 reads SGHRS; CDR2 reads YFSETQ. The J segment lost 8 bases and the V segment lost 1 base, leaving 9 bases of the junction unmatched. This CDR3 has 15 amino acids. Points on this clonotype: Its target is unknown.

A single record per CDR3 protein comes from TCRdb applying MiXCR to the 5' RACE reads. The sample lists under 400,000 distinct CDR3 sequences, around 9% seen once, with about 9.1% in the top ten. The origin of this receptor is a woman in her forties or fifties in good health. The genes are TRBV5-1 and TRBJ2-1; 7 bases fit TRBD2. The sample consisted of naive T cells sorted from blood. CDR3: CASSLRGGLSDEQFF. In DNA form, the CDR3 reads TGCGCCAGCAGCTTGCGGGGAGGGCTTTCGGATGAGCAGTTCTTC.